This TCR beta chain was recovered during a study of cytomegalovirus exposure and HLA in healthy donors. V dropped 1 base and J dropped 4 bases, with 14 bases sitting between them. The CDR3 has 15 amino acids. Germline lookup yields CDR1 LGHNA and CDR2 YNFKEQ. Findings and limits, study-wide: Overall, around 150 TCR beta chains were annotated as cytomegalovirus-associated.

Donors showed nominal health when sampled, although they likely had unrecorded immune exposures. For this clone: As yet, its antigen is unknown.

Vbeta (60) and Jbeta (13) primers were used in the PCR. Sequencing used immunoSEQ multiplex PCR; TCRdb keeps in-frame clones, though not all of them. The sample shows fewer than 250,000 clones, around four fifths of them seen only once. This chain links TRBV4-2 with TRBJ2-7; D may be TRBD1 (5 bases). The sequencing sample was made of PBMCs. The TCR sequence derives from a middle-aged woman in good health and CMV-seronegative. The CDR3, as DNA: TGTGCCAGCAGCCAAGGGACAAGGGGCTATTACGAGCAGTACGTC. As protein: CASSQGTRGYYEQYV.